Sequencing of this TCR beta chain was carried out in a study of T cells after posttransplantation cyclophosphamide. Study observations and caveats: Later post-transplant blood repertoires were often dominated by donor CD8+ memory clones. Recipient CMV seropositivity and CMV reactivation strongly tracked TRB clonality. Tissue-infiltrating T cells from skin or gut overlapped little with blood T cells.

In the case of this clone: Its antigen is not known.

There are 18 residues in the CDR3. With 1 base clipped from V and 3 bases from J, the junction kept 12 bases outside the gene matches. Germline V gene sequence: CDR1 SGHTA, CDR2 FQGNSA. Sequenced by immunoSEQ multiplex PCR; TCRdb stores in-frame clones only, minus some. The sample includes roughly 17,000 clones, 75% to 80% of them seen just once. Busulfan-fludarabine conditioning, marrow transplant, and cyclophosphamide on days +3 and +4 were administered. The clonotype comes from a female patient between 40 and 55 years old who received an allogeneic stem cell transplant from a related donor, was CMV-positive, and had no GVHD. T cells may partly derive from the graft donor. V and J are TRBV7-2 and TRBJ2-3, with TRBD1 identical over 8 bases. The sequencing here drew on CD8+ T cells sorted from PBMCs, taken 1,700 to 2,000 days after a stem cell transplant with posttransplant cyclophosphamide. DNA for the CDR3: TGTGCCAGCAGCTTAGGGGACAGGACAGGGTTTGGGACAGATACGCAGTATTTT. As protein: CASSLGDRTGFGTDTQYF.